Presented here are 28 T cell receptor beta chains from one specimen sequenced in a study of STAT3 mutations in large granular lymphocyte leukemia. General study points: In T-cell large granular lymphocyte leukemia, about half of patients showed multiple immunodominant subclonotypes.

Sequencing used immunoSEQ multiplex PCR; TCRdb keeps in-frame clones, though not all of them. The sample includes about 5,700 clones, 60% to 85% seen only once; the top ten take around four fifths. These receptors have no known antigen. Sequencing input: peripheral blood mononuclear cells. The origin of the receptors is a man in his forties with T-cell large granular lymphocyte leukemia. Some clones in this sample may be carry-over from other donors' samples.

The chain is built from TRBV19 and TRBJ2-3; 8 bases are shared with TRBD1. The CDR3 is 13 amino acids. Germline CDR1 LNHDA, CDR2 SQIVND (reference sequence). V lost 8 bases, J lost 6 bases, and 7 bases stayed unmatched. The CDR3 region has the DNA TGTGCCAGTGGACAGGGCGGCCCTGATACGCAGTATTTT. Protein: CASGQGGPDTQYF.

This chain uses TRBV27 with TRBJ2-1; 9 nucleotides match TRBD2. Germline V lookup: CDR1 MNHEY, CDR2 SMNVEV (reference sequence). Unmatched junction bases numbered 6, after V lost 7 bases and J lost 5 bases. CDR3 size: 14 residues. CDR3 in DNA: TGTGCCAGCAATTTTAGCGGGAGAAACAATGAGCAGTTCTTC. It codes for CASNFSGRNNEQFF.

This sequence joins TRBV5-1 and TRBJ2-3, with TRBD2 matching 10 bases. The CDR3 runs to 19 residues. Unmatched junction bases numbered 14, after V lost 4 bases and J lost 0 bases. Germline V lookup: CDR1 SGHRS, CDR2 YFSETQ. The CDR3 reads CASSPDPGLAKISTDTQYF. The CDR3 region has the DNA TGCGCCAGCAGCCCAGATCCGGGACTAGCGAAAATTAGCACAGATACGCAGTATTTT.

The chain uses TRBV5-6 and TRBJ1-3; D ambiguous. V was shortened by 1 base and J by 0 bases, with 14 bases between the two germline ends. The CDR3 contains 17 residues. Germline lookup yields CDR1 SGHDT and CDR2 YYEEEE. DNA of the CDR3: TGTGCCAGCAGCTTGATTTCAACCGTCCCCTCTGGAAACACCATATATTTT. Protein sequence: CASSLISTVPSGNTIYF.

In nucleotides, the CDR3 is TGTGCCAGCAGACAGGGCAGCGGGAACACCGGGGAGCTGTTTTTT. It translates to CASRQGSGNTGELFF. The chain is built from TRBV2 and TRBJ2-2; perhaps TRBD1 as D (6 bases). The germline CDR1 and CDR2 sequences are SNHLY and FYNNEI. Deletions cut 6 bases from V and 1 base from J, with 12 bases between. This CDR3 is built from 15 residues.

Written as DNA, the CDR3 is TGTGCCAGTAGCCCAGTAGGGGGCCTCGGGAACACTGAAGCTTTCTTT. It yields the protein CASSPVGGLGNTEAFF. The chain couples TRBV19 to TRBJ1-1; 7 bases align to TRBD1. This CDR3 region has 16 residues. Germline CDR1 and CDR2: LNHDA and SQIVND (reference sequence). Unmatched junction bases numbered 11, after V lost 6 bases and J lost 1 base.

By proportion, this clone is medium-sized. J is TRBJ2-7 and V is TRBV4-1; D is perhaps TRBD1 (5 bases). The germline CDR1 and CDR2 sequences are MGHRA and YSYEKL. The CDR3 totals 10 residues. V lost 5 bases to trimming and J lost 6 bases, with 5 bases between them. The CDR3 is CASSGAEQYF. The DNA of the CDR3 is TGCGCCAGCAGCGGGGCCGAGCAGTACTTC.

V usage is TRBV5-1 and J usage is TRBJ2-3; 12 nucleotides match TRBD2. V lost 3 bases and J lost 3; bases outside the gene matches: 5. The CDR3 covers 16 residues. Germline V CDR1 and CDR2: SGHRS, YFSETQ. CDR3 nucleotides: TGCGCCAGCAGCTCCCTAGCGGGAGGGCCAACAGATACGCAGTATTTT. Its translation: CASSSLAGGPTDTQYF.

The rearrangement links TRBV5-1 to TRBJ2-5; D ambiguous. The CDR3 has 14 amino acids. Per the germline V gene, CDR1 is SGHRS and CDR2 is YFSETQ. Deletions cut 0 bases from V and 5 bases from J, with 11 bases between. The CDR3: CASSLGGVRETQYF. The CDR3, as DNA: TGCGCCAGCAGCTTGGGTGGAGTAAGGGAGACCCAGTACTTC.

The genes are TRBV15 and TRBJ2-6; possible D gene TRBD2, 5 bases. In germline, CDR1 is LNHNV, CDR2 YYDKDF (reference sequence). This CDR3 region has 15 residues. Trimming stripped 10 bases from V and 0 bases from J, with 13 bases between. CDR3 in amino acids: CAIGVGLSGANVLTF. The CDR3 DNA reads TGTGCCATTGGGGTTGGACTCTCTGGGGCCAACGTCCTGACTTTC. The entire variable domain, with the rest obtained from reference TRBV15 and TRBJ2-6, is as follows: DAMVIQNPRYQVTQFGKPVTLSCSQTLNHNVMYWYQQKSSQAPKLLFHYYDKDFNNEADTPDNFQSRRPNTSFCFLDIRSPGLGDTAMYLCAIGVGLSGANVLTFGAGSRLTVL.

The rearrangement joins TRBV7-9 to TRBJ2-5; the match to TRBD2 covers 10 bases. CDR3 length equals 16 residues. The junction had 7 bases not matched to a gene; V was cut back by 6 bases and J by 0 bases. Germline V gives CDR1 SEHNR, CDR2 FQNEAQ (reference sequence). The CDR3 reads CASRSRAGGYQETQYF. CDR3 in DNA: TGTGCCAGCAGGTCCAGAGCGGGAGGGTACCAAGAGACCCAGTACTTC.

V is TRBV4-2 and J is TRBJ2-7; the match to TRBD2 covers 7 bases. The CDR3 totals 15 residues. V dropped 5 bases and J dropped 6; count of bases not matched to a gene: 13. Looked up from germline, CDR1 is LGHNA and CDR2 is YNFKEQ. The CDR3 here is CASSLPGTRLAEQYF. CDR3 sequence (DNA): TGTGCCAGCAGCTTACCAGGGACGCGACTAGCCGAGCAGTACTTC.

The chain joins TRBV5-4 to TRBJ1-2; D is ambiguous. Germline loops: CDR1 SGHNT, CDR2 YYREEE (reference sequence). There are 11 residues in the CDR3. Trimming shortened V by 1 base and J by 7 bases, and 5 bases separated the two germline ends. The CDR3 sequence: CASSLRGGYTF. CDR3 DNA sequence: TGTGCCAGCAGCTTGCGGGGTGGCTACACCTTC.

This clone has more than one count but fewer than ten. The CDR3 loop reads CASKKQGAGEQYF. The DNA for the CDR3 is TGTGCCAGCAAAAAACAGGGGGCTGGGGAGCAGTACTTC. The chain combines TRBV6-1 with TRBJ2-7; 9 bases map to TRBD1. The V gene end was trimmed by 7 bases and the J gene end by 7 bases; junction bases not matched to a gene: 8. The CDR3 loop spans 13 amino acids. Germline V gene lookup returns CDR1 MNHNS and CDR2 SASEGT.

This clone was seen a single time. The chain recombines TRBV5-1 with TRBJ2-7, with 11 positions matching TRBD1. The CDR3 length is 15 residues. The ends lost 0 bases at V and 7 bases at J; junction bases unmatched: 6. From germline, CDR1 is SGHRS and CDR2 YFSETQ. CDR3 sequence (DNA): TGCGCCAGCAGCTTGGACGGACAGGGGGCGCGAGAGCAGTACTTC. The encoded protein is CASSLDGQGAREQYF.

Turning to this clone: Without the conserved terminal phenylalanine or tryptophan, this CDR3 likely stems from a read error. The DNA is omitted, as the CDR3 cannot be located on it reliably, and the CDR3 follows TCRdb's listing. The V gene is TRBV9, the J gene TRBJ2-7. Germline V lookup: CDR1 SGDLS, CDR2 YYNGEE. The CDR3 is 12 residues long, counting both termini. The chain's CDR3 is CASSVGPIGNSP.

The chain carries TRBV7-9 and TRBJ1-5; D unresolved. V gave up 4 bases and J gave up 4 bases, with 5 bases separating them. CDR3 length: 12 amino acids. Germline-derived CDR1 and CDR2 are SEHNR and FQNEAQ (reference sequence). CDR3 DNA: TGTGCCAGCAGCTACCAGAATCAGCCCCAGCATTTT. Translation gives CASSYQNQPQHF.

By share of the sample, this clone is medium-sized. The chain employs TRBV27 and TRBJ1-5, with 10 positions matching TRBD1. Losses at the gene ends were 6 bases for V and 9 bases for J; bases not matched to a gene: 14. Germline CDR1 is MNHEY and CDR2 is SMNVEV (reference sequence). The CDR3 contains 16 residues. The CDR3 bases are TGTGCCAGCAGCTCCGGGACAGGGGATAGAACAAGGCCCCAGCATTTT. It yields the protein CASSSGTGDRTRPQHF.

The rearrangement joins TRBV11-2 to TRBJ1-5, with 11 bases identical to TRBD1. The CDR3 runs 15 residues. With 5 bases clipped from V and 5 bases from J, the junction kept 5 bases outside the gene matches. Per germline, CDR1 SGHAT and CDR2 FQNNGV. The CDR3 region is CASSPDRGPDQPQHF. DNA for the CDR3: TGTGCCAGCAGCCCGGACAGGGGGCCGGATCAGCCCCAGCATTTT.

This chain uses TRBV11-2 with TRBJ2-7; the match to TRBD2 covers 7 bases. J was trimmed by 0 bases and V by 1 base; bases with no gene match: 3. CDR3 size: 15 residues. Per germline, CDR1 SGHAT and CDR2 FQNNGV. The CDR3 sequence: CASSLVGGGSYEQYF. The CDR3 DNA reads TGTGCCAGCAGCTTAGTCGGCGGGGGCTCCTACGAGCAGTACTTC.

This clone turned up a few times. The V gene is TRBV28, the J gene TRBJ2-7, with D maybe TRBD1 (6 bases). CDR3 length: 14 amino acids. Deletions cut 5 bases from V and 4 bases from J, with 15 bases between. Looked up from germline, CDR1 is MDHEN and CDR2 is SYDVKM. This CDR3 is CASSRFGGWYEQYF. The CDR3 DNA follows: TGTGCCAGCAGTCGGTTTGGGGGCTGGTACGAGCAGTACTTC.

This clone came up once. V gene TRBV2 combines with J gene TRBJ2-7; TRBD1 aligns across 7 bases. Germline trimming cut 1 base from V and 2 bases from J; bases unmatched to any gene: 5. This CDR3 contains 15 residues. Germline CDR1 is SNHLY and CDR2 is FYNNEI. CDR3 region: CASSEGTGPTYEQYF. The CDR3 bases are TGTGCCAGCAGTGAAGGGACAGGACCCACCTACGAGCAGTACTTC.

The CDR3 loop reads CATSSVGGRANEKLFF. CDR3 sequence (DNA): TGTGCCACCAGCAGTGTAGGCGGAAGAGCTAATGAAAAACTGTTTTTT. The V gene is TRBV15, the J gene TRBJ1-4; D gene ambiguous. Germline V CDR1 and CDR2: LNHNV, YYDKDF (reference sequence). The CDR3 contains 16 residues. V lost 3 bases and J 3 bases, leaving 14 bases between the germline ends.

This rearrangement joins TRBV28 to TRBJ2-7, with TRBD1 identical over 7 bases. Losses at the gene ends were 6 bases for V and 2 bases for J; bases not matched to a gene: 7. CDR3 length equals 14 residues. The germline gives CDR1 MDHEN, CDR2 SYDVKM. The CDR3 is CASRNRQGPYEQYF. As DNA, the CDR3 is TGTGCCAGCAGAAATAGACAGGGACCCTACGAGCAGTACTTC.

This chain uses TRBV14 with TRBJ2-3; D gene ambiguous. The CDR3 runs 12 residues. Per the germline V gene, CDR1 is SGHDN and CDR2 is FVKESK. V lost 0 bases, J lost 7 bases, and 5 bases lay in between. The CDR3 bases are TGTGCCAGCAGCCAAGACTTCCATACGCAGTATTTT. Its protein product is CASSQDFHTQYF. The full variable domain, with the rest looked up from reference TRBV14 and TRBJ2-3, is EAGVTQFPSHSVIEKGQTVTLRCDPISGHDNLYWYRRVMGKEIKFLLHFVKESKQDESGMPNNRFLAERTGGTYSTLKVQPAELEDSGVYFCASSQDFHTQYFGPGTRLTVL.

J is TRBJ2-5 and V is TRBV5-1, with D possibly TRBD2 on 5 matching bases. The CDR3 is 13 residues long. Germline CDR1 reads SGHRS; CDR2 reads YFSETQ. V gave up 0 bases and J gave up 5 bases, with 8 bases separating them. This chain's CDR3 is CASSLELEETQYF. DNA of the CDR3: TGCGCCAGCAGCTTGGAACTAGAGGAGACCCAGTACTTC.

The V call is TRBV7-8, the J call TRBJ2-1; perhaps TRBD2 as D (5 bases). Between the trimmed V and J ends, which lost 5 bases and 9 bases, there was a span of 17 bases. The CDR3 spans 14 residues. Germline CDR1 SGHVS, CDR2 FQNEAQ. CDR3 bases: TGTGCCAGCAGCCCCCGTCGGGGTTTGGGTGAGCAGTTCTTC. Translation: CASSPRRGLGEQFF.

The rearrangement joins TRBV6-6 to TRBJ1-5; no clear D gene. The germline V gene encodes CDR1 MNHNY and CDR2 SVGAGI (reference sequence). There are 13 residues in the CDR3. V gave up 4 bases and J gave up 12 bases, with 16 bases separating them. The CDR3 sequence: CASSFGQTAVQHF. CDR3 DNA sequence: TGTGCCAGCAGTTTCGGCCAGACGGCAGTCCAGCATTTT.